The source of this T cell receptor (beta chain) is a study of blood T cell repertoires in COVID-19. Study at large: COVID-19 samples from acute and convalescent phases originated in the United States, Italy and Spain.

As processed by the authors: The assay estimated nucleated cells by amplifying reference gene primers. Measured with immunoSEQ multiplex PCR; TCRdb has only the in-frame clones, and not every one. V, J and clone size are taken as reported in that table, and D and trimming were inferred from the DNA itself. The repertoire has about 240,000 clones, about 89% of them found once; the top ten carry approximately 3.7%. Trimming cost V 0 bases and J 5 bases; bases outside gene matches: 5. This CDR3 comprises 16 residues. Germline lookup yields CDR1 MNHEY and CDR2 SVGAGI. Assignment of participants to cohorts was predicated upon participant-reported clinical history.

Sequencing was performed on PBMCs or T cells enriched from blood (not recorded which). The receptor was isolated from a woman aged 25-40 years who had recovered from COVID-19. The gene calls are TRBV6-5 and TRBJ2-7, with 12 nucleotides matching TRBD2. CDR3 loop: CASSYSKLAGGHEQYF. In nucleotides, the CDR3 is TGTGCCAGCAGTTACTCGAAACTAGCGGGAGGACACGAGCAGTACTTC.